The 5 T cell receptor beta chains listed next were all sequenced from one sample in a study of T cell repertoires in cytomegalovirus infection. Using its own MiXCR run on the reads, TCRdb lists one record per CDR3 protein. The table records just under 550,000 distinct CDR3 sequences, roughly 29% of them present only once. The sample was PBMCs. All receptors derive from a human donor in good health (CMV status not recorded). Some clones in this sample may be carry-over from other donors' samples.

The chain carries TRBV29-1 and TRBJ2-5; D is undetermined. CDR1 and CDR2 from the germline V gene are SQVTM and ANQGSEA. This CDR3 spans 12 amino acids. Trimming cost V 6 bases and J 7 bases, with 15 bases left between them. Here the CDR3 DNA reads TGCAGCGTGGGGTCGATCTCCGGGACCCAGTACTTC. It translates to CSVGSISGTQYF.

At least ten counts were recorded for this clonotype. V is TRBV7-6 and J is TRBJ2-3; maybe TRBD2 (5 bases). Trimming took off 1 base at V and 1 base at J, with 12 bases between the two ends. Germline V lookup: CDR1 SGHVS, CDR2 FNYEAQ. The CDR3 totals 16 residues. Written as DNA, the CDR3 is TGTGCCAGCAGCTTAGTCCCGGGGTTGGGCACAGATACGCAGTATTTT. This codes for CASSLVPGLGTDTQYF. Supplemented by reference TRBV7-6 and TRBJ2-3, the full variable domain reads GAGVSQSPRYKVTKRGQDVALRCDPISGHVSLYWYRQALGQGPEFLTYFNYEAQQDKSGLPNDRFSAERPEGSISTLTIQRTEQRDSAMYRCASSLVPGLGTDTQYFGPGTRLTVL.

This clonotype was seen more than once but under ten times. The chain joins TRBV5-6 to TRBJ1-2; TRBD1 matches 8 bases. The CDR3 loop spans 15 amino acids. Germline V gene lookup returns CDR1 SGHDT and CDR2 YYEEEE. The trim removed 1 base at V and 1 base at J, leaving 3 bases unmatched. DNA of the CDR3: TGTGCCAGCAGCTTGTATGGACAGGGTAACTATGGCTACACCTTC. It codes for CASSLYGQGNYGYTF. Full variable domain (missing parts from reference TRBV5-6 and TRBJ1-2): DAGVTQSPTHLIKTRGQQVTLRCSPKSGHDTVSWYQQALGQGPQFIFQYYEEEERQRGNFPDRFSGHQFPNYSSELNVNALLLGDSALYLCASSLYGQGNYGYTFGSGTRLTVV.

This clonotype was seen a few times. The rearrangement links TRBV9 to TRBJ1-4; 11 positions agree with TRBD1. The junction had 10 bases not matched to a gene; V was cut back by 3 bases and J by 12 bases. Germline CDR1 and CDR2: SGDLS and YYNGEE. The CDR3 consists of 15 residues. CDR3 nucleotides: TGTGCCAGCAGCGCAGCCGGGACAGGGGGTTCGGAACTGTTTTTT. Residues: CASSAAGTGGSELFF.

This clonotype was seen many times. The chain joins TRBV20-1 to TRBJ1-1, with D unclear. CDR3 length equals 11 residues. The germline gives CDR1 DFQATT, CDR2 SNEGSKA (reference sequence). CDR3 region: CSVRTATEAFF. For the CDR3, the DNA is TGCAGCGTTAGGACGGCAACTGAAGCTTTCTTT.